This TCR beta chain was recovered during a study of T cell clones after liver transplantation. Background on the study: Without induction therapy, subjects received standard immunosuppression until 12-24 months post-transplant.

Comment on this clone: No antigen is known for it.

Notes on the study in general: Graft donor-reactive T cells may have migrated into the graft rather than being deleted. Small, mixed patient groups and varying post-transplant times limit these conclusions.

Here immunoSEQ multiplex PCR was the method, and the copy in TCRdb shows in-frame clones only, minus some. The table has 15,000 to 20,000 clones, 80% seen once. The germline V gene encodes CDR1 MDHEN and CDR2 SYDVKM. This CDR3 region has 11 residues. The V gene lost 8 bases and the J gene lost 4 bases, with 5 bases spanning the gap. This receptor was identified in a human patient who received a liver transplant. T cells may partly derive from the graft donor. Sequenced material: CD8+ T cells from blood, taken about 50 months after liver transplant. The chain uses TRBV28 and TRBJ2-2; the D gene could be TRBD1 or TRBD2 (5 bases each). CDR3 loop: CASGGTGELFF. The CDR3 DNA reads TGTGCCAGCGGGGGCACCGGGGAGCTGTTTTTT.